The rows below give T cell receptor beta chains drawn from one sample of a study of T cells after posttransplantation cyclophosphamide. TCRdb's table, derived via immunoSEQ multiplex PCR, lists solely in-frame clones and lacks some. The profile covers 35,000 to 45,000 clones, none occurring a single time. Specimen: PBMCs. The receptors derive from a man aged 35-49 years in good health, CMV-negative, and a related stem cell transplant donor. The CDR3 runs from the conserved cysteine through the conserved F or W. The order of the fields is V gene, CDR3 protein.

TRBV5-1 CASSLVLRNTEAFF
TRBV19 CASRVTGGGTDTQYF
TRBV5-1 CASSLDRGPAMGYTF
TRBV7-9 CASPSGHRNEQFF
TRBV5-1 CASSGREGATDTQYF
TRBV7-2 CASSTRQGSYGYTF
TRBV15 CATSRDRRGVGGDGYTF
TRBV6-1 CASLLGGGTDTQYF
TRBV11-1 CASSFAIDNEQFF
TRBV15 CATSGGGGKETQYF
TRBV7-8 CASSWDLGQPQHF
TRBV7-2 CASTLTVTQETQYF
TRBV2 CASSGGGQGGQPQHF
TRBV13 CASSYEGNNEQFF
TRBV7-6 CASSLVSPQSDSGNTIYF
TRBV5-6 CASSLGETGIIAFF
TRBV27 CASSSGEVSGYTF